This TCR beta chain appears in the sequencing data of a study of shared clonotypes between healthy human individuals. Per germline, CDR1 MNHEY and CDR2 SVGAGI. This CDR3 has 15 amino acids. V gave up 4 bases and J gave up 4 bases; unmatched junction bases: 8. The assay ran at deep level. Only in-frame clones appear in the TCRdb table, and some are missing; sequencing was by immunoSEQ multiplex PCR. The sample consists of more than 2 million clones, just over 90% of them appearing once. Study-level results: Larger estimated richness was generally seen in naive subsets than in memory subsets. Clonotypes that were shared across a handful of donors made up around 5% of naive CD4 clonotypes.

Notes on this clone: As yet, its antigen is unknown.

CD45RO-negative, CCR7-selected cells formed the naive CD8 fraction, which excluded terminally differentiated effector memory CD45RA+ cells. The healthy adult donors were HIV-negative and reported no recent acute infections or vaccinations. This sequence joins TRBV6-5 and TRBJ2-3; TRBD2 agrees at 7 bases. Sequencing input: naive CD8+ T cells from PBMCs. This clonotype was sampled from a man younger than 30 in good health. Some clones in this sample may be carry-over from other donors' samples. CDR3 region: CASSSPGLVADTQYF. CDR3 nucleotide sequence: TGTGCCAGCAGTTCCCCCGGACTAGTAGCAGATACGCAGTATTTT.